This T cell receptor beta chain is drawn from a study of T cells in Graves' hyperthyroidism and ophthalmopathy (dated by TCRdb to the late 2010s). As for the study more broadly: Peripheral blood samples were taken at initial diagnosis, before any treatment was given. The roughly 100 discovery patients were randomly divided into training and test sets at a 7:3 ratio. Prospective prediction of ophthalmopathy was tested in an independent validation cohort of about 19 hyperthyroidism patients and around 16 patients who later progressed to ophthalmopathy. According to the paper, TCR Vbeta CDR3 sequencing was carried out on some 140 peripheral blood samples, which came from 40 to 45 ophthalmopathy, fewer than 80 hyperthyroidism and roughly 17 progressor patients. The study also compared thyroid tissue and blood T-cell repertoires from 5 to 7 Graves' hyperthyroidism patients. Once sampling was done, hyperthyroidism patients were given methimazole at a starting dose of 30 mg daily, whereas ophthalmopathy patients were given high-dose intravenous methylprednisolone. To identify distinguishing TCR V-J signatures, a discovery cohort of around 100 patients was used, comprising 40 to 45 with Graves' ophthalmopathy and roughly 60 with stable Graves' hyperthyroidism. Overall study outcomes, separate from this receptor: No statistical method was used to fix the sample size in advance, and group allocation was not hidden from the investigators. A model built on a 13 V-J signature distinguished ophthalmopathy from stable hyperthyroidism, reaching 85% to 90% sensitivity and 81% to 83% specificity in cross-validation and 80%/75% in testing. Most expanded thyroid clonotypes (frequency above 0.001) were also found in blood, which suggests that blood repertoires may mirror thyroid immune responses. During validation, the model predicted progression to ophthalmopathy a median of roughly 7.1 months ahead of onset, with around 65% sensitivity and 72.22% specificity.

TCR beta CDR3 regions were amplified from RNA transcripts. For the first round of RT-PCR on the TCR CDR3, the HTBI primer set was used together with the Qiagen OneStep RT-PCR kit. A second multiplex PCR round built the libraries, followed by size selection and purification. Libraries were sequenced paired-end with 100 bp reads on an Illumina HiSeq2000. Turning to the authors' computational methods: SOAPnuke was used to process the raw data, throwing out any read that contained adapters or uncalled bases, had a mean Phred below 15, or lacked an exact constant-primer or identifier match. High-quality paired reads were merged with COPE v1.2.5, and unique nucleotide sequences were defined as clonotypes. MiTCR v1.1 was used to align clonotypes to the IMGT TRBV, TRBD and TRBJ reference segments. Analysis was restricted to V-J combinations with a frequency above 0.0001, which covered roughly 99% of repertoires. A TCS score was defined as the ratio of F50 (clonal expansion) to E x V (chaos), with BLOSUM62-based TCRdist applied between CDR3 peptides within each V-J. Welch's t-statistics and random forest reduced roughly 500 V-J features to 13, which were used in a naive Bayes classifier (R e1071). TCRdb passed the public sequencing reads through fastp at Q25 and MiXCR, retaining productive beta sequences. Here each entry gathers all rows of one CDR3 protein and keeps the most common genes and DNA. Clone size and V and J calls follow TCRdb, not the original study. The sample table shows hundreds of thousands of distinct CDR3 sequences, and less than 25% are seen once. The top ten clonotypes cover 30% to 40% of the sample.

As for this clonotype: The antigen it recognizes is unknown. Base qualities are not at hand, and no much larger clone is one base apart.

Sequences MDHEN (CDR1) and SYDVKM (CDR2) are obtained from the germline V gene. Here V drops 5 bases and J drops 7 bases, and the junction holds 11 bases not matched to any gene. From the cysteine up to the phenylalanine, the CDR3 has a length of 16 residues. The entry retains the CDR3 DNA only, 48 bases that are in frame from base 1. Moderately to severely active disease, a Clinical Activity Score of at least 3, a NOSPECS grade of at least 4, and a duration under 3 months were present in ophthalmopathy patients. The study excluded patients with uncontrolled infections, other autoimmune diseases, pregnancy or lactation. Clinical symptoms, serum thyroxine and TRAb, thyroid ultrasound, and orbital computed tomography formed the basis for the diagnoses. PBMCs were isolated from about 9.1 ml of fresh peripheral blood by Ficoll-Paque density gradient centrifugation. Total RNA was extracted with Trizol reagent, and quality was checked on an Agilent 2100 Bioanalyzer.

This clonotype was sampled from a man aged 25 to 40 with Graves' ophthalmopathy. The sample comprised blood. The V and J segments used are TRBV28 and TRBJ2-1; 10 bases in the junction line up with TRBD2. The sequenced DNA: TGTGCCAGCAGTCCCCGTAGCGGGAGGTCTCAAAATGAGCAGTTCTTC. Translated, this is CASSPRSGRSQNEQFF.